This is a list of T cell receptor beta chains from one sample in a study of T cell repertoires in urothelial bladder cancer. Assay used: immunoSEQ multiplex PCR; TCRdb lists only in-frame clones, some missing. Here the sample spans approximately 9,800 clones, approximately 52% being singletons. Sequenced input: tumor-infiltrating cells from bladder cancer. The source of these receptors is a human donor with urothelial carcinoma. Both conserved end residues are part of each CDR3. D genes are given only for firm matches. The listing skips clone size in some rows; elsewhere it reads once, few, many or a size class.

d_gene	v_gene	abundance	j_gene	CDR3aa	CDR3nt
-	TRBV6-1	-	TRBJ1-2	CASSTRDSNYGYTF	TGTGCCAGCAGTACAAGGGACTCTAACTATGGCTACACCTTC
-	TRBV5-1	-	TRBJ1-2	CASRDTPDGYTF	TGCGCCAGCAGGGACACCCCAGATGGCTACACCTTC
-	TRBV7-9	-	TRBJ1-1	CASSLGVDTEAFF	TGTGCCAGCAGCTTAGGGGTCGACACTGAAGCTTTCTTT
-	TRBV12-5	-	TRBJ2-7	CASGLDRIYEQYF	TGTGCTAGTGGTTTGGACAGGATCTACGAGCAGTACTTC
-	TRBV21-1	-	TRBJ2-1	CASRLQGQYNEQFF	TGTGCCAGCAGGTTACAGGGGCAGTACAATGAGCAGTTCTTC
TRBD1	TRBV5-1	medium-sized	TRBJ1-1	CASSLEGGDEAFF	TGCGCCAGCAGCTTGGAAGGGGGCGATGAAGCTTTCTTT
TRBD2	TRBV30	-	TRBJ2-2	CAWSEKGAGDTGELFF	TGTGCCTGGAGTGAGAAAGGAGCGGGGGACACCGGGGAGCTGTTTTTT
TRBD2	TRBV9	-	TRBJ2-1	CASSVASTSGGYDNEQFF	TGTGCCAGCAGCGTAGCTTCGACTAGCGGGGGATACGACAATGAGCAGTTCTTC
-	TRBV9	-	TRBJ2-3	CASSVLQGVTDTQYF	TGTGCCAGCAGCGTATTGCAGGGTGTAACAGATACGCAGTATTTT
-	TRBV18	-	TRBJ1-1	CASSPMGGENTEAFF	TGTGCCAGCTCACCCATGGGGGGGGAGAACACTGAAGCTTTCTTT
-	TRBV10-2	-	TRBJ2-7	CASSAGYEQYF	TGCGCCAGCAGTGCGGGCTACGAGCAGTACTTC
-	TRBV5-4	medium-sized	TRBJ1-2	CAPFRAGYTF	TGTGCCCCCTTTAGGGCCGGCTACACCTTC
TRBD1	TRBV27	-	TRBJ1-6	CASSLGQGAGSPLHF	TGTGCCAGCAGCCTCGGACAGGGGGCAGGTTCACCCCTCCACTTT
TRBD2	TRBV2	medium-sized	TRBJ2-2	CASRREALRAGAGELFF	TGTGCCAGCAGACGAGAGGCCCTGCGAGCGGGGGCCGGGGAGCTGTTTTTT
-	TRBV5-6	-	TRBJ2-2	CASSLRGPTGELFF	TGTGCCAGCAGCTTGCGGGGCCCTACCGGGGAGCTGTTTTTT
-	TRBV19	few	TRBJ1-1	CASSIGGQFNTEAFF	TGTGCCAGTAGTATAGGCGGGCAGTTTAACACTGAAGCTTTCTTT
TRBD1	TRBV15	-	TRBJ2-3	CATSVGQGSLDTQYF	TGTGCCACCAGCGTGGGACAGGGGTCCCTAGATACGCAGTATTTT
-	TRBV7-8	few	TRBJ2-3	CASSLMGDTQYF	TGTGCCAGCAGCTTAATGGGAGATACGCAGTATTTT
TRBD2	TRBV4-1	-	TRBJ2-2	CASSQAAGTNTGELFF	TGCGCCAGCAGCCAAGCAGCGGGGACGAACACCGGGGAGCTGTTTTTT
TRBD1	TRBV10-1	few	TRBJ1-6	CARETGADSPLHF	TGCGCCAGGGAGACAGGGGCGGATTCACCCCTCCACTTT
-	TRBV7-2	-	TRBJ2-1	CASSLAGGSWDEQFF	TGTGCCAGCAGCTTAGCGGGGGGTTCGTGGGATGAGCAGTTCTTC
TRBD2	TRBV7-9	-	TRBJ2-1	CASSLISGGRSYNEQFF	TGTGCCAGCAGCTTAATTAGCGGGGGACGCTCCTACAATGAGCAGTTCTTC
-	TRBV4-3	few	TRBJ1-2	CASSQDVLQPLYGYTF	TGCGCCAGCAGCCAAGACGTGCTCCAACCTCTCTATGGCTACACCTTC
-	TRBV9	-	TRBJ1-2	CASSVVGTGYGYTF	TGTGCCAGCAGCGTAGTAGGGACCGGCTATGGCTACACCTTC
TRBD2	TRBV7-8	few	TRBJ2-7	CASSLYLPGLAIDGQYF	TGTGCCAGCAGCTTATATCTCCCGGGACTAGCGATTGACGGGCAGTACTTC
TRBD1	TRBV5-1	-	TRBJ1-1	CASSLGGQLMNTEAFF	TGCGCCAGCAGCTTAGGGGGACAGCTTATGAACACTGAAGCTTTCTTT
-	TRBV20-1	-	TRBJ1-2	CSAYSGYTF	TGCAGTGCTTATAGCGGCTACACCTTC
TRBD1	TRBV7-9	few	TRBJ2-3	CASSWGQGGDTQYF	TGTGCCAGCAGCTGGGGACAGGGAGGGGATACGCAGTATTTT
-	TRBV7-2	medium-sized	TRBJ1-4	CASSLAHGRGEKLFF	TGTGCCAGCAGCTTAGCCCATGGGAGGGGAGAAAAACTGTTTTTT
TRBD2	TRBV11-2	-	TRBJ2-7	CASSLDLDLGLAGGSYEQYF	TGTGCCAGCAGCTTAGATTTGGATCTCGGACTAGCGGGGGGGTCCTACGAGCAGTACTTC
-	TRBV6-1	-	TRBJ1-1	CASSAIPGSAFF	TGTGCCAGCAGTGCGATACCTGGGAGCGCTTTCTTT
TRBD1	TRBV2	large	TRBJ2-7	CASNLGTASGYEQYF	TGTGCCAGCAACCTAGGGACAGCTTCAGGATACGAGCAGTACTTC
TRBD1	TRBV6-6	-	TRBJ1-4	CASSALTGENEKLFF	TGTGCCAGCAGCGCCTTGACAGGGGAAAATGAAAAACTGTTTTTT
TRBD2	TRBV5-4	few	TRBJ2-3	CASTMGGSTDTQYF	TGTGCCAGCACCATGGGAGGGAGCACAGATACGCAGTATTTT
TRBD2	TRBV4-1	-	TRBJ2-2	CASSQGLVLTGELFF	TGCGCCAGCAGCCAGGGACTAGTCCTTACCGGGGAGCTGTTTTTT
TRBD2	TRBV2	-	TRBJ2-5	CASRRGGRETQYF	TGTGCCAGCAGGCGGGGGGGCCGAGAGACCCAGTACTTC
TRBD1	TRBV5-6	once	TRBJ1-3	CASSWDRGNTIYF	TGTGCCAGCAGCTGGGACAGAGGAAACACCATATATTTT
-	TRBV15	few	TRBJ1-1	CATSRFQGTKSQGTEAFF	TGTGCCACCAGCAGATTCCAGGGGACCAAAAGCCAGGGGACTGAAGCTTTCTTT
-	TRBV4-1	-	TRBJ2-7	CASSQGQEPSREQYF	TGCGCCAGCAGCCAAGGCCAGGAGCCATCACGCGAGCAGTACTTC
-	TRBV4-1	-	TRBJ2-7	CASSLRDGAYEQYF	TGCGCCAGCAGCCTCCGGGACGGAGCCTACGAGCAGTACTTC
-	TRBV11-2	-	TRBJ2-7	CASSLKGYEQYF	TGTGCCAGCAGCCTGAAGGGCTACGAGCAGTACTTC
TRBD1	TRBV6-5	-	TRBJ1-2	CASRDQGAEGYTF	TGTGCCAGCAGGGATCAGGGGGCAGAAGGCTACACCTTC
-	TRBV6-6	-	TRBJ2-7	CASSYSSYEQYF	TGTGCCAGCAGTTACTCTAGCTACGAGCAGTACTTC
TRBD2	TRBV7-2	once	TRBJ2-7	CASSLETASGAYEQYF	TGTGCCAGCAGCTTAGAAACGGCTAGCGGGGCCTACGAGCAGTACTTC
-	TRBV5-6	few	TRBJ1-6	CASSWTLSHSPLHF	TGTGCCAGCAGCTGGACATTATCACATTCACCCCTCCACTTT
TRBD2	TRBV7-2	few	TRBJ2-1	CASSLASGTRRFF	TGTGCCAGCAGCTTAGCATCCGGGACTAGGCGGTTCTTC
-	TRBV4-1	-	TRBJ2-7	CASSQGTYEQYF	TGCGCCAGCAGCCAAGGAACCTACGAGCAGTACTTC
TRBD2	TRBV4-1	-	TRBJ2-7	CASSQGAGGPSEQYF	TGCGCCAGCAGCCAAGGGGCGGGGGGGCCTTCCGAGCAGTACTTC
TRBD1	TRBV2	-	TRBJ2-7	CASSWKGAGYEQYF	TGTGCCAGCAGTTGGAAGGGGGCCGGCTACGAGCAGTACTTC
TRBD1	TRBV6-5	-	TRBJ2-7	CASSYSQGVGEQYF	TGTGCCAGCAGTTACTCTCAGGGGGTAGGCGAGCAGTACTTC
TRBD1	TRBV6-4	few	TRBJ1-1	CASSETGYTEAFF	TGTGCCAGCAGTGAGACAGGGTACACTGAAGCTTTCTTT
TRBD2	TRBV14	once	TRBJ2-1	CASSHRVGLAGDNEQFF	TGTGCCAGCAGCCACAGGGTAGGACTAGCGGGGGACAATGAGCAGTTCTTC